What follows are 5 T cell receptor beta chains derived from one specimen sequenced in a study of shared clonotypes between healthy human individuals. In the naive CD8 group, cells lacked CD45RO and were positively selected for CCR7, so terminally differentiated effector memory CD45RA+ cells were left out. Libraries were prepared by immunoSEQ multiplex PCR; TCRdb keeps only in-frame clonotypes and omits some of them. The sample holds hundreds of thousands of clones, about 95% seen once. The sample was naive CD8+ T cells sorted from blood. The receptors were gathered from a young woman in good health.

Only one count was recorded for this clone. The sample holds other DNA sequences that translate to the same CDR3. The genes are TRBV7-6 and TRBJ2-7; D remains ambiguous. The CDR3 sequence is 13 residues long. Trimming pared 1 base from V and 1 base from J, leaving 5 bases between. The germline CDR1 and CDR2 sequences are SGHVS and FNYEAQ. CDR3 sequence: CASSLDRSYEQYF. The CDR3, as DNA: TGTGCCAGCAGCTTAGACCGATCCTACGAGCAGTACTTC.

In this sample, this clone turned up once. The chain carries TRBV4-2 and TRBJ2-1; 11 bases align to TRBD2. CDR3 length: 15 amino acids. Trimming took 4 bases from V and 5 from J; bases not matched to a gene: 4. In germline, CDR1 is LGHNA, CDR2 YNFKEQ. The CDR3 region has the DNA TGTGCCAGCAGCCTTAGCGGGAGGGTCGACAATGAGCAGTTCTTC. It encodes CASSLSGRVDNEQFF.

This chain uses TRBV7-7 with TRBJ2-2; D unclear. The CDR3 totals 13 residues. Trimming left V 5 bases short and J 8 bases short, with 12 bases between. Germline lookup yields CDR1 SSHAT and CDR2 FNYEAQ (reference sequence). The CDR3 region is CASSTTLSGELFF. The CDR3 nucleotides are TGTGCCAGCAGCACCACACTGTCGGGGGAGCTGTTTTTT.

V is TRBV16 and J is TRBJ1-4; the D gene is possibly TRBD1 (6 bases). Trimming removed 0 bases at V and 5 bases at J, with 19 bases between. The CDR3 loop spans 18 amino acids. Looked up from germline, CDR1 is KGHSY and CDR2 is FQNENV. CDR3 residues: CASSQSGSRQEPNEKLFF. The CDR3, as DNA: TGTGCCAGCAGCCAATCGGGGTCGCGACAGGAACCGAATGAAAAACTGTTTTTT.

V is TRBV11-3 and J is TRBJ2-2, with TRBD2 matching over 8 bases. The CDR3 has 18 amino acids. The germline V gene encodes CDR1 SGHNT and CDR2 YENEEA. The J segment lost 4 bases and the V segment lost 5 bases, leaving 15 bases of the junction unmatched. CDR3 nucleotides: TGTGCCAGCAGCCTTGAACCGCCGACTAGCGAAGGCACCGGGGAGCTGTTTTTT. This encodes CASSLEPPTSEGTGELFF. The full variable domain, rest sourced from reference TRBV11-3 and TRBJ2-2, is EAGVVQSPRYKIIEKKQPVAFWCNPISGHNTLYWYLQNLGQGPELLIRYENEEAVDDSQLPKDRFSAERLKGVDSTLKIQPAELGDSAVYLCASSLEPPTSEGTGELFFGEGSRLTVL.